The TCR beta chain described here comes from a study of cytomegalovirus exposure and HLA in healthy donors. With 5 bases clipped from V and 6 bases from J, the junction kept 5 bases outside the gene matches. The CDR3 runs 15 residues. Germline V gives CDR1 LNHDA, CDR2 SQIVND (reference sequence). Researchers ran the PCR with 60 Vbeta and 13 Jbeta primers. Repertoires were generated with immunoSEQ multiplex PCR, while TCRdb's copy carries only in-frame clones and drops some. The table has around 150,000 clones, about 72% seen once. The chain carries TRBV19 and TRBJ1-5; 12 bases agree with TRBD1. The clonotype comes from a man in his fifties in good health and CMV-seropositive. Sequences were obtained from PBMCs. DNA of the CDR3: TGTGCCAGTAGTGTTGGGACAGGGGGCGGTCAGCCCCAGCATTTT. It translates to CASSVGTGGGQPQHF.